Below, 6 T cell receptor beta chains from the same sample are listed, as sequenced in a study of blood T cell repertoires in COVID-19. Only in-frame clones appear in the TCRdb table, and some are missing; sequencing was by immunoSEQ multiplex PCR. The table lists over 300,000 clones, around 90% of them singletons, with 1% to 1.5% in the top ten. The sequenced sample was peripheral blood. The source of these receptors is a man aged 35 to 55 with acute or convalescent COVID-19.

This chain uses TRBV27 with TRBJ1-2; D remains unclear. The CDR3 runs 15 residues. Trimming took off 3 bases at V and 0 bases at J, with 11 bases between the two ends. The germline V gene has CDR1 MNHEY and CDR2 SMNVEV (reference sequence). The CDR3 protein is CASSLYRKPNYGYTF. CDR3 coding DNA: TGTGCCAGCAGTTTGTACAGAAAACCTAACTATGGCTACACCTTC.

The rearrangement joins TRBV29-1 to TRBJ1-1; 8 nucleotides align to TRBD1. Germline V gene lookup returns CDR1 SQVTM and CDR2 ANQGSEA. The CDR3 has 13 residues. Trimming at V came to 5 bases and at J to 5 bases, leaving 7 bases not matched to a gene. CDR3 DNA sequence: TGCAGCGTTTTTACAGGGGGATGGACTGAAGCTTTCTTT. Amino acids: CSVFTGGWTEAFF.

This chain uses TRBV5-6 with TRBJ2-1; the D gene is possibly TRBD2 (5 bases). With 1 base removed from V and 14 bases from J, the gap between germline ends came to 19 bases. Germline loops: CDR1 SGHDT, CDR2 YYEEEE. This CDR3 has 14 residues. The CDR3 coding sequence is TGTGCCAGCAGCTTGATCCGGACTCAAAACCCAGAGTTCTTC. It yields the protein CASSLIRTQNPEFF.

This chain links TRBV3-1 (or the pseudogene TRBV3-2) with TRBJ1-5; unclear D gene. CDR3 size: 14 residues. Germline CDR1 reads LGHDT; CDR2 reads YNNKEL (reference sequence). Deletions cut 3 bases from V and 4 bases from J, with 10 bases between. CDR3 sequence: CASSQAAVNQPQHF. As DNA, the CDR3 is TGTGCCAGCAGCCAGGCGGCAGTGAATCAGCCCCAGCATTTT.

The rearrangement joins TRBV19 to TRBJ1-1; D might be TRBD1 (6 bases). V shed 3 bases and J shed 4 bases, with 12 bases lying between them. CDR3 length: 14 residues. The germline V gene encodes CDR1 LNHDA and CDR2 SQIVND (reference sequence). CDR3 coding DNA: TGTGCCAGTAGTATCGCAGGGGTAGTCACTGAAGCTTTCTTT. The encoded protein is CASSIAGVVTEAFF.

The chain couples TRBV14 to TRBJ2-1; maybe TRBD2 (7 bases). The germline V gene has CDR1 SGHDN and CDR2 FVKESK. The CDR3 sequence is 16 residues long. Trimming removed 0 bases from V and 5 bases from J, with 14 bases in between. CDR3 nucleotide sequence: TGTGCCAGCAGCCAAGATTTTAGGGGGGGTCACAATGAGCAGTTCTTC. Its protein is CASSQDFRGGHNEQFF.